This entry features one T cell receptor (beta chain) sequence. Its matching antigen is unknown. The sample comes from a study of beta chain features in type 1 diabetes. There are 15 residues in the CDR3. The junction had 11 bases not matched to a gene; V was cut back by 5 bases and J by 8 bases. The germline CDR1 and CDR2 sequences are LNHDA and SQIVND (reference sequence). Since all of the isolated RNA was reverse transcribed, expressed TCRB transcripts were what got sequenced. Sequenced by immunoSEQ multiplex PCR; TCRdb stores in-frame clones only, minus some. The sample lists 300,000 to 450,000 clones, over 9.5% occurring once. Overall study results and limits: Any PCR bias toward short templates would affect both groups alike. Shorter TCRB CDR3s, moderately but significantly so, marked every one of the four CD4+ subsets in Type 1 diabetes patients. Relative to healthy donors, patients appeared to have naive, central memory and Treg TCRB repertoires that were more similar.

The chain uses TRBV19 and TRBJ2-1, with 8 bases lining up with TRBD2. This sequence was found in a woman aged 18-29 years with type 1 diabetes. The sample taken for sequencing was naive CD4+ T cells from blood. In nucleotides, the CDR3 is TGTGCCAGTAGTTTGGGTCAGCGGGAGTTTGATGAGCAGTTCTTC. Its translation is CASSLGQREFDEQFF.